These 10 T cell receptor beta chains share one sample of origin, sequenced in a study of response to subunit inactivated influenza vaccine. TCRdb independently ran MiXCR on the RT-PCR reads; one entry per CDR3 protein. Of around 580,000 distinct CDR3 sequences listed, about 12% are singletons. Sequences were derived from PBMCs from blood, sampled on the day of vaccination. The receptors originated from a man in his fifties or sixties who received an inactivated influenza vaccine.

This clonotype was detected a few times. The chain is built from TRBV6-6 and TRBJ1-2; D is perhaps TRBD1 (5 bases). In germline, CDR1 is MNHNY, CDR2 SVGAGI (reference sequence). Trimming removed 0 bases at V and 4 bases at J, with 6 bases between. The CDR3 totals 13 residues. For the CDR3, the DNA is TGTGCCAGCAGTTACTCAGGGACCTATGGCTACACCTTC. Translating gives CASSYSGTYGYTF.

V usage is TRBV12-5 and J usage is TRBJ2-2, with 7 bases identical to TRBD2. J was trimmed by 0 bases and V by 1 base; bases with no gene match: 5. The CDR3 length is 17 residues. Germline-derived CDR1 and CDR2 are LGHNT and FRNRAP. This CDR3 is CASGLDRLAANTGELFF. The CDR3 DNA is TGTGCTAGTGGTTTGGACCGACTAGCTGCGAACACCGGGGAGCTGTTTTTT.

This rearrangement joins TRBV5-6 to TRBJ1-1; D gene ambiguous. Per the germline V gene, CDR1 is SGHDT and CDR2 is YYEEEE. The CDR3 loop spans 15 amino acids. Deletions cut 9 bases from V and 3 bases from J, with 21 bases between. The CDR3 region has the DNA TGTGCCATGAGCCCCTGGACGGGAGAGTACACTGAAGCTTTCTTT. Amino acids: CAMSPWTGEYTEAFF.

The chain has TRBV25-1 and TRBJ2-7, with TRBD1 identical over 10 bases. V shed 4 bases, J shed 2 bases, and the junction held 8 bases outside the gene matches. Germline V lookup: CDR1 MGHDK, CDR2 SYGVNS. CDR3 length equals 16 residues. CDR3 DNA: TGTGCCAGCAGTGCCAACCCCGGGACAGGGGCCTACGAGCAGTACTTC. Amino acid sequence: CASSANPGTGAYEQYF.

This clonotype was detected only a few times. The chain uses TRBV7-9 and TRBJ1-1; possible D gene TRBD1, 6 bases. Looked up from germline, CDR1 is SEHNR and CDR2 is FQNEAQ (reference sequence). The V end was cut by 5 bases, the J end by 4 bases, with 20 bases between. This CDR3 comprises 16 residues. CDR3 sequence reads: CASSTLSGGIVTEAFF. CDR3 nucleotides: TGTGCCAGCAGCACACTATCTGGGGGCATCGTCACTGAAGCTTTCTTT.

This clonotype was detected only a few times. A read error may account for a junction end that differs from germline. This chain connects TRBV6-1 to TRBJ1-1, with unresolved D. The CDR3 has 13 amino acids. From germline, CDR1 is MNHNS and CDR2 SASEGT. The CDR3 protein is CASGMTRNTEAFF. CDR3 DNA sequence: TGTGCCAGCGGAATGACCCGGAACACTGAAGCCTTCTTT.

This chain connects TRBV5-1 to TRBJ1-4; 7 nucleotides align to TRBD1. V lost 0 bases to trimming and J lost 0 bases; unmatched junction nucleotides: 5. The length of the CDR3 is 17 residues. CDR1 is SGHRS, CDR2 YFSETQ, per germline. CDR3 amino acids: CASSLGDSRPTNEKLFF. Written as DNA, the CDR3 is TGCGCCAGCAGCTTGGGGGACAGCCGCCCAACTAATGAAAAACTGTTTTTT.

The chain is built from TRBV7-2 and TRBJ2-3; 8 bases match TRBD1. Losses at the gene ends were 3 bases for V and 3 bases for J; bases not matched to a gene: 8. CDR3 length equals 16 residues. CDR1 and CDR2 (germline): SGHTA, FQGNSA. The CDR3 reads CASSFPRTGFTDTQYF. Written as DNA, the CDR3 is TGTGCCAGCAGCTTCCCTCGGACAGGGTTTACAGATACGCAGTATTTT.

This clonotype was counted between two and nine times. This chain links TRBV20-1 with TRBJ2-5; 7 nucleotides align to TRBD1. From germline, CDR1 is DFQATT and CDR2 SNEGSKA (reference sequence). V dropped 6 bases and J dropped 5; count of bases not matched to a gene: 9. The CDR3 sequence is 13 residues long. This chain's CDR3 is CSAQRTGGETQYF. The CDR3 DNA reads TGCAGTGCCCAAAGGACAGGCGGGGAGACCCAGTACTTC.

The V gene is TRBV5-1, the J gene TRBJ2-1; 13 bases align to TRBD2. Germline assignment: CDR1 SGHRS and CDR2 YFSETQ. V trimming: 2 bases; J trimming: 7 bases; junction bases outside the gene matches: 3. This CDR3 comprises 15 residues. The CDR3 is CASSFTSGGANEQFF. Written as DNA, the CDR3 is TGCGCCAGCAGCTTCACTAGCGGGGGGGCTAATGAGCAGTTCTTC.